The T cell receptor beta chain under discussion was sequenced for a study of post-analysis software for immune sequencing data. As for this clonotype: The antigen is undetermined.

TCR beta cDNA libraries included unique molecular identifiers. One entry per CDR3 protein, called by TCRdb with MiXCR from the PCR reads. The sample includes around 710,000 distinct CDR3 sequences, more than 45% of them seen just once. Trimming pared 6 bases from V and 11 bases from J, leaving 19 bases between. The CDR3 has 13 amino acids. Germline V gene lookup returns CDR1 MNHNY and CDR2 SVGAGI (reference sequence). Broader study findings: When patients were compared with controls, roughly five TRBV segments were more frequent, TRBV5-6, TRBV5-1 and TRBV20-1 among them. The F measure placed samples prepared in the same batch into strongly shared clusters.

Sequencing was carried out using blood. The rearrangement links TRBV6-6 to TRBJ2-5, with TRBD2 as a possible D gene (5 bases). This clonotype was sampled from a girl aged 10 to 17 with multiple sclerosis. CDR3 bases: TGTGCCAGCAGCCTCGGACCAGCTGGGGAGCAGTACTTC. Its protein product is CASSLGPAGEQYF.